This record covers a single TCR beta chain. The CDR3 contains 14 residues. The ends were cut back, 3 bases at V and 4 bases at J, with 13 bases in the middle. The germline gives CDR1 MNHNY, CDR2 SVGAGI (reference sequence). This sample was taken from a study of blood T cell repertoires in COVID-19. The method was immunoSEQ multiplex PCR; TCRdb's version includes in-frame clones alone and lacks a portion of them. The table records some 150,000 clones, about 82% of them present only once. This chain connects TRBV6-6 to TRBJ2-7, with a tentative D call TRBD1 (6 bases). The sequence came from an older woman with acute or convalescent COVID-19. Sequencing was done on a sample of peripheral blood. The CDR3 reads CASSYDPGQYEQYF. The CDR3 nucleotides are TGTGCCAGCAGTTATGACCCCGGACAGTACGAGCAGTACTTC.